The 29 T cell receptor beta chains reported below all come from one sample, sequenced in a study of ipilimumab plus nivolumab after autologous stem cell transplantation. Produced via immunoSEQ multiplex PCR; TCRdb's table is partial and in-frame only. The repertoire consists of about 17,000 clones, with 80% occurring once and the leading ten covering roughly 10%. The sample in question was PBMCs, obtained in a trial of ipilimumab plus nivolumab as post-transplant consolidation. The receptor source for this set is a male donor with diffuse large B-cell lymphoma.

The CDR3 spells CASSSGTRGNSPLHF. CDR3 in DNA: TGTGCCAGCAGTTCGGGGACTCGCGGAAATTCACCCCTCCACTTT. The V gene is TRBV6-6, the J gene TRBJ1-6, with D tentatively TRBD1 (5 bases). This CDR3 is 15 amino acids long. Germline lookup yields CDR1 MNHNY and CDR2 SVGAGI (reference sequence). V lost 4 bases and J lost 7, with 14 bases in between.

CDR3 residues: CASSKFGGETEAFF. CDR3 DNA sequence: TGTGCCAGTAGTAAGTTCGGGGGCGAAACTGAAGCTTTCTTT. The chain uses TRBV19 and TRBJ1-1; possibly TRBD1 for D (6 bases). Germline V gene lookup returns CDR1 LNHDA and CDR2 SQIVND (reference sequence). The CDR3 is 14 residues long. Trimming cost V 4 bases and J 5 bases, with 14 bases left between them.

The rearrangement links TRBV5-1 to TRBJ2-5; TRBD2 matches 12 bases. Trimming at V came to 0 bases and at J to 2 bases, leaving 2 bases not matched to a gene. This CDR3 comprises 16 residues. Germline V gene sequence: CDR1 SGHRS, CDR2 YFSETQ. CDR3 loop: CASSLGGLAGQETQYF. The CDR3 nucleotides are TGCGCCAGCAGCTTGGGAGGACTAGCGGGGCAAGAGACCCAGTACTTC. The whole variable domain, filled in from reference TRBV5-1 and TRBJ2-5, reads KAGVTQTPRYLIKTRGQQVTLSCSPISGHRSVSWYQQTPGQGLQFLFEYFSETQRNKGNFPGRFSGRQFSNSRSEMNVSTLELGDSALYLCASSLGGLAGQETQYFGPGTRLLVL.

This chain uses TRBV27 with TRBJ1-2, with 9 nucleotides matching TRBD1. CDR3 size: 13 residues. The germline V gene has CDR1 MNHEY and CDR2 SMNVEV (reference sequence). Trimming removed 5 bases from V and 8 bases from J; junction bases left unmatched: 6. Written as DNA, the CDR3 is TGTGCCAGCAGTCCACAGGGGGCTGAGGGCTACACCTTC. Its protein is CASSPQGAEGYTF.

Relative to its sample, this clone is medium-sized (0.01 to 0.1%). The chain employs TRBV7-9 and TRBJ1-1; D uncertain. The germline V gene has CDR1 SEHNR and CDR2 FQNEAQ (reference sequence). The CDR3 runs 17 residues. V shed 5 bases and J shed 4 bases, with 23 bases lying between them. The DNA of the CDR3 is TGTGCCAGCAGCCCGCCCCCCCAGGATAACCGTGGCACTGAAGCTTTCTTT. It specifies CASSPPPQDNRGTEAFF.

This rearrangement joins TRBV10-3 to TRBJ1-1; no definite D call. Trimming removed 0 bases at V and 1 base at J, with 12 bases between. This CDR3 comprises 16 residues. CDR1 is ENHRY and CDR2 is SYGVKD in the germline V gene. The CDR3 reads CAISESWVQKNTEAFF. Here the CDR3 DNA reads TGTGCCATCAGTGAGTCGTGGGTACAGAAGAACACTGAAGCTTTCTTT.

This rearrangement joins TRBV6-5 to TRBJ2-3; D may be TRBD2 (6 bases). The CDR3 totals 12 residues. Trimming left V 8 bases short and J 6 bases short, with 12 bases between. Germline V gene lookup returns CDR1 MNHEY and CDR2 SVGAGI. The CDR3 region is CASGDAGDTQYF. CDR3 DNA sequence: TGTGCCAGCGGCGACGCGGGGGATACGCAGTATTTT.

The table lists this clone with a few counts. The CDR3 DNA is TGTGCCAGCAGCTTACAGCACAGCTCGAATGAGCAGTTCTTC. Protein: CASSLQHSSNEQFF. The rearrangement uses TRBV7-3 and TRBJ2-1; D gene unclear. This CDR3 region has 14 residues. Trimming cost V 2 bases and J 7 bases, with 12 bases left between them. Germline V lookup: CDR1 SGHTA, CDR2 FQGTGA.

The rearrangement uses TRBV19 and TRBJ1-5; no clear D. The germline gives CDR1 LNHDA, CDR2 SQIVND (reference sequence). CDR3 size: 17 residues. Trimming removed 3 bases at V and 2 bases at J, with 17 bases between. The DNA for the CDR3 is TGTGCCAGTAGTATTAGTGGGTTTTGGGAAGGCAATCAGCCCCAGCATTTT. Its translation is CASSISGFWEGNQPQHF.

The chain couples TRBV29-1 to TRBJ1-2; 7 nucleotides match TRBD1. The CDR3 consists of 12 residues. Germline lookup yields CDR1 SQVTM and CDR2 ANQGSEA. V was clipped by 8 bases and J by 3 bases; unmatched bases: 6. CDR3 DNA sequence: TGCAGCACCAAAACAGGGGACTATGGCTACACCTTC. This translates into CSTKTGDYGYTF.

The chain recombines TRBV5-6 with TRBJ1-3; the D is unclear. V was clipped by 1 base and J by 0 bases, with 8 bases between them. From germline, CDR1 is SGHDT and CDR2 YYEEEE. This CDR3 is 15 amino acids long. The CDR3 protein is CASSLIGLSGNTIYF. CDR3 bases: TGTGCCAGCAGCTTGATTGGGCTCTCTGGAAACACCATATATTTT.

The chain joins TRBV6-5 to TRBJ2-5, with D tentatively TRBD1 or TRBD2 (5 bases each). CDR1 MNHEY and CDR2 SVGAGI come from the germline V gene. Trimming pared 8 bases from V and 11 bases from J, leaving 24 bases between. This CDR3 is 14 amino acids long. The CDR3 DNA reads TGTGCCAGCTCTGGGACCCCCCGGGGAGACCGGCAGTACTTC. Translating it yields CASSGTPRGDRQYF.

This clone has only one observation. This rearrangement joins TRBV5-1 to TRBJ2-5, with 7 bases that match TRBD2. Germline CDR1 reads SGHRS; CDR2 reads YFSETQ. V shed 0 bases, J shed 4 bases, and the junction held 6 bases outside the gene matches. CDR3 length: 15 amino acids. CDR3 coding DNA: TGCGCCAGCAGCTTGGGCGGCAGGGAGGGAGAGACCCAGTACTTC. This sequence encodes CASSLGGREGETQYF.

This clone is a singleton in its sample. The CDR3 sequence is CASSLGPLGGYTF. For the CDR3, the DNA is TGTGCCAGCAGCTTAGGGCCCCTCGGTGGCTACACCTTC. The V and J genes are TRBV7-9 and TRBJ1-2; no reliable D call. CDR3 length equals 13 residues. Germline CDR1 and CDR2: SEHNR and FQNEAQ (reference sequence). Between the trimmed V and J ends, which lost 1 base and 7 bases, there was a span of 10 bases. Based on the CDR3 plus reference TRBV7-9 and TRBJ1-2, the full variable domain is DTGVSQNPRHKITKRGQNVTFRCDPISEHNRLYWYRQTLGQGPEFLTYFQNEAQLEKSRLLSDRFSAERPKGSFSTLEIQRTEQGDSAMYLCASSLGPLGGYTFGSGTRLTVV.

The CDR3 here is CASTVRDRPYGYTF. For the CDR3, the DNA is TGTGCCAGCACGGTCCGCGACAGACCCTATGGCTACACCTTC. This chain connects TRBV6-1 to TRBJ1-2, with D possibly TRBD1 on 5 matching bases. The V end lost 7 bases, the J end lost 4 bases, and 16 bases lay between the germline ends. CDR1 and CDR2 (germline): MNHNS, SASEGT. CDR3 length: 14 amino acids.

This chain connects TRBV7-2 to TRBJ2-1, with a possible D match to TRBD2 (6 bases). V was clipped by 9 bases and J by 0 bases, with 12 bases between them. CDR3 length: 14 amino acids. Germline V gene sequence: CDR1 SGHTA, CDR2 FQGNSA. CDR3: CASNRGSSYNEQFF. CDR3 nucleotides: TGTGCCAGTAACCGGGGGAGCTCCTACAATGAGCAGTTCTTC. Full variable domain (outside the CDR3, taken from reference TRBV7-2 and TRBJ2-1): GAGVSQSPSNKVTEKGKDVELRCDPISGHTALYWYRQSLGQGLEFLIYFQGNSAPDKSGLPSDRFSAERTGGSVSTLTIQRTQQEDSAVYLCASNRGSSYNEQFFGPGTRLTVL.

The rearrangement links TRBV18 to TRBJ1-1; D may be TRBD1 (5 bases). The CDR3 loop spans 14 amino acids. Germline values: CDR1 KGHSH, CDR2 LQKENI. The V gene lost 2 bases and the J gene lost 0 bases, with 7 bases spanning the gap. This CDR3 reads CASSPRQLNTEAFF. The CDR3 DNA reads TGTGCCAGCTCACCAAGACAGTTGAACACTGAAGCTTTCTTT.

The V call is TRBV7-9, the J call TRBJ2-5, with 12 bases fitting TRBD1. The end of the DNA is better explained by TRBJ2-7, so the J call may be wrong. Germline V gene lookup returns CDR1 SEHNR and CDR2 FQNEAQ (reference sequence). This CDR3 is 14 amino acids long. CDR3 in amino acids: CASSSPGQGAEQYF. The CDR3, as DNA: TGTGCCAGCAGCTCCCCGGGACAGGGGGCCGAGCAGTACTTC.

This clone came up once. The CDR3 region is CASSLFQENYGYTF. The CDR3 DNA is TGTGCCAGCAGCTTGTTTCAGGAGAACTATGGCTACACCTTC. The chain links TRBV5-4 to TRBJ1-2; D ambiguous. The ends were cut back, 1 base at V and 2 bases at J, with 9 bases in the middle. In germline, CDR1 is SGHNT, CDR2 YYREEE (reference sequence). The CDR3 is made up of 14 amino acids.

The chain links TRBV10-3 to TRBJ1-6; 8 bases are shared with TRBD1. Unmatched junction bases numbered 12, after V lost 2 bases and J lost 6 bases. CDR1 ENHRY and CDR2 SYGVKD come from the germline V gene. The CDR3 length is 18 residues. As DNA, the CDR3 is TGTGCCATCAGTGAGACAAAAGCCGGGACAGGAGGTAATTCACCCCTCCACTTT. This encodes CAISETKAGTGGNSPLHF.

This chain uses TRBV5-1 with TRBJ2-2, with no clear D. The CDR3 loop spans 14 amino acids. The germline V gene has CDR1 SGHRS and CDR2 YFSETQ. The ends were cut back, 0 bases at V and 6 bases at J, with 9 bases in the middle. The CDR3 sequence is CASSLGVTAGELFF. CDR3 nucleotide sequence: TGCGCCAGCAGCTTGGGGGTAACCGCCGGGGAGCTGTTTTTT.

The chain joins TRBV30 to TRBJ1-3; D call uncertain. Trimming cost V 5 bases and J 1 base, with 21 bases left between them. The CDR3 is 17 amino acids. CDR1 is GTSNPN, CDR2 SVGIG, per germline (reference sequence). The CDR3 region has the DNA TGTGCCTGGCATGTATCGGGCAAGGTTTCGTCTGGAAACACCATATATTTT. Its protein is CAWHVSGKVSSGNTIYF.

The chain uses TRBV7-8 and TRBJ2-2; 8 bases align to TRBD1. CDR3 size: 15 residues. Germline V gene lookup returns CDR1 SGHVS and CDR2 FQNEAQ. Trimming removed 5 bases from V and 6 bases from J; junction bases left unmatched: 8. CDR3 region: CASSQRQGMAGELFF. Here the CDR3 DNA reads TGTGCCAGCAGCCAACGACAGGGGATGGCCGGGGAGCTGTTTTTT.

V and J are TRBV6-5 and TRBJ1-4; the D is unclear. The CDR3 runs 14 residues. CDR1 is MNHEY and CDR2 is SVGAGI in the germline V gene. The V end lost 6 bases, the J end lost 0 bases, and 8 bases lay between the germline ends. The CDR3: CASRPFATNEKLFF. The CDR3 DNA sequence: TGTGCCAGCAGACCATTTGCAACTAATGAAAAACTGTTTTTT.

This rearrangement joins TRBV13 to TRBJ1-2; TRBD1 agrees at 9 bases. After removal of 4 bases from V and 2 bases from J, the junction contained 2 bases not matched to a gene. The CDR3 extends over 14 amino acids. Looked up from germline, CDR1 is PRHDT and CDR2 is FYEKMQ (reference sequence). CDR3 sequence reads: CASSSGTGNYGYTF. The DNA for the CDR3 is TGTGCCAGCAGCTCCGGGACAGGGAACTATGGCTACACCTTC.

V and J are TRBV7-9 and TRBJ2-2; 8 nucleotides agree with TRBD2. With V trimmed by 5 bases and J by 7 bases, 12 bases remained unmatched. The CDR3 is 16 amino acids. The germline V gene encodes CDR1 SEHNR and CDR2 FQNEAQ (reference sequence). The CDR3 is CASSHSSGGAFGELFF. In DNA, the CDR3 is TGTGCCAGCAGCCACAGTTCCGGGGGGGCCTTCGGGGAGCTGTTTTTT.

Here the CDR3 DNA reads TGTGCTAGTGGTTTGGGGACAGGGGGGAACACTGAAGCTTTCTTT. Its protein product is CASGLGTGGNTEAFF. The chain recombines TRBV12-5 with TRBJ1-1; 10 bases agree with TRBD1. This CDR3 is built from 15 residues. J gave up 1 base and V 1 base, and 0 bases lay outside the gene matches. Germline V gene sequence: CDR1 LGHNT, CDR2 FRNRAP. The variable domain in full, with the rest retrieved from reference TRBV12-5 and TRBJ1-1, is DARVTQTPRHKVTEMGQEVTMRCQPILGHNTVFWYRQTMMQGLELLAYFRNRAPLDDSGMPKDRFSAEMPDATLATLKIQPSEPRDSAVYFCASGLGTGGNTEAFFGQGTRLTVV.

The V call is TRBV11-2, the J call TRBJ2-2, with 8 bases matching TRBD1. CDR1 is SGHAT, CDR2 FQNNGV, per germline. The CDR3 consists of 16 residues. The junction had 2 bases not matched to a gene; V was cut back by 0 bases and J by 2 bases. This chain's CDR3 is CASSLDGTGNTGELFF. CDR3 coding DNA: TGTGCCAGCAGCTTAGACGGGACAGGAAACACCGGGGAGCTGTTTTTT.

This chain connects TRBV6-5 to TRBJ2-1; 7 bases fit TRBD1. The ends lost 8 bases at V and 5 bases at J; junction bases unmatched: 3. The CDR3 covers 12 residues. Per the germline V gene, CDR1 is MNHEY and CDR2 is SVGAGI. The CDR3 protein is CASGQGDNEQFF. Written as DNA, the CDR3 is TGTGCCAGCGGGCAGGGGGACAATGAGCAGTTCTTC.